The 9 T cell receptor beta chains below all came from one sample that was sequenced in a study of cytomegalovirus exposure and HLA in healthy donors. In the PCR, 60 Vbeta and 13 Jbeta primers were used. The method was immunoSEQ multiplex PCR; TCRdb's version includes in-frame clones alone and lacks a portion of them. The sample carries about 150,000 clones, more than 75% recorded once. Sequencing was carried out using PBMCs. These receptors were obtained from a woman between 50 and 59 years old in good health and CMV-seropositive.

This clone was seen more than once but under ten times. A junction end diverges from the germline sequence, so it may reflect a read error. V gene TRBV7-7 combines with J gene TRBJ1-1; D unclear. This CDR3 contains 13 residues. CDR1 and CDR2 from the germline V gene are SSHAT and FNYEAQ (reference sequence). CDR3 sequence reads: CASSFTPNTEAFF. The CDR3 DNA is TGTGCTAGCAGCTTTACACCGAACACTGAAGCTTTCTTT.

V is TRBV29-1 and J is TRBJ2-2; 14 nucleotides match TRBD2. CDR3 length equals 17 residues. Germline-derived CDR1 and CDR2 are SQVTM and ANQGSEA. The trim removed 5 bases at V and 6 bases at J, leaving 11 bases unmatched. The CDR3 DNA reads TGCAGCGTTCTTAAGGGGACTAGCGGGAGTTGGTCCGGGGAGCTGTTTTTT. Amino acids: CSVLKGTSGSWSGELFF.

In this sample, this clone turned up once. This chain connects TRBV7-8 to TRBJ1-5, with D maybe TRBD1 (6 bases). V shed 5 bases and J shed 5 bases, with 13 bases lying between them. The germline V gene has CDR1 SGHVS and CDR2 FQNEAQ. The CDR3 is 14 residues long. The CDR3 DNA reads as TGTGCCAGCAGCGTATACAGGGAAGATCAGCCCCAGCATTTT. Protein: CASSVYREDQPQHF.

This clone was recorded a few times. The CDR3 bases are TGTGCCAGCAGCTTAGAAGGGGGTCAGAGTTCACCCCTCCACTTT. This sequence encodes CASSLEGGQSSPLHF. This sequence joins TRBV11-2 and TRBJ1-6; tentative D call: TRBD1 (6 bases). The germline gives CDR1 SGHAT, CDR2 FQNNGV. Between the trimmed V and J ends, which lost 0 bases and 9 bases, there was a span of 12 bases. The CDR3 runs to 15 residues.

V is TRBV5-4 and J is TRBJ2-3, with 8 bases lining up with TRBD2. V lost 4 bases and J lost 0; bases outside the gene matches: 13. Germline V CDR1 and CDR2: SGHNT, YYREEE (reference sequence). This CDR3 contains 18 residues. CDR3 sequence (DNA): TGTGCCAGCAGCCCCCGACAGCGGGAGATAGCTAGCACAGATACGCAGTATTTT. Translating gives CASSPRQREIASTDTQYF.

The J gene is TRBJ2-5, the V gene TRBV11-2; the D gene is possibly TRBD2 (5 bases). Trimming left V 2 bases short and J 1 base short, with 8 bases between. CDR1 and CDR2 from the germline V gene are SGHAT and FQNNGV. This CDR3 region has 14 residues. The CDR3 nucleotides are TGTGCCAGCAGCTTAACCGGGGTCCAAGAGACCCAGTACTTC. Its translation is CASSLTGVQETQYF.

The chain employs TRBV7-3 and TRBJ2-3; 8 bases are a match to TRBD1. The germline gives CDR1 SGHTA, CDR2 FQGTGA. J gave up 7 bases and V 6 bases, and 21 bases lay outside the gene matches. The CDR3 is made up of 18 amino acids. As DNA, the CDR3 is TGTGCCAGCAGTTCTACCGGGACAGGACATAACTTTAGTAATACGCAGTATTTT. It is translated as CASSSTGTGHNFSNTQYF.

This chain links TRBV19 with TRBJ2-7; 7 positions agree with TRBD1. The germline CDR1 and CDR2 sequences are LNHDA and SQIVND (reference sequence). Germline trimming cut 3 bases from V and 3 bases from J; bases unmatched to any gene: 11. The CDR3 spans 16 residues. The DNA of the CDR3 is TGTGCCAGTAGTATCCGGGCAGGGGGTTATGGCTACGAGCAGTACTTC. It codes for CASSIRAGGYGYEQYF.

This chain uses TRBV7-6 with TRBJ2-2; TRBD2 matches at 9 bases. This CDR3 is built from 18 residues. Germline V CDR1 and CDR2: SGHVS, FNYEAQ. The junction had 10 bases not matched to a gene; V was cut back by 1 base and J by 4 bases. The chain's CDR3 is CASSLVLAGHAGTGELFF. CDR3 in DNA: TGTGCCAGCAGCTTAGTCCTAGCGGGACACGCGGGCACCGGGGAGCTGTTTTTT. The full variable domain, its missing parts supplied by reference TRBV7-6 and TRBJ2-2, is GAGVSQSPRYKVTKRGQDVALRCDPISGHVSLYWYRQALGQGPEFLTYFNYEAQQDKSGLPNDRFSAERPEGSISTLTIQRTEQRDSAMYRCASSLVLAGHAGTGELFFGEGSRLTVL.